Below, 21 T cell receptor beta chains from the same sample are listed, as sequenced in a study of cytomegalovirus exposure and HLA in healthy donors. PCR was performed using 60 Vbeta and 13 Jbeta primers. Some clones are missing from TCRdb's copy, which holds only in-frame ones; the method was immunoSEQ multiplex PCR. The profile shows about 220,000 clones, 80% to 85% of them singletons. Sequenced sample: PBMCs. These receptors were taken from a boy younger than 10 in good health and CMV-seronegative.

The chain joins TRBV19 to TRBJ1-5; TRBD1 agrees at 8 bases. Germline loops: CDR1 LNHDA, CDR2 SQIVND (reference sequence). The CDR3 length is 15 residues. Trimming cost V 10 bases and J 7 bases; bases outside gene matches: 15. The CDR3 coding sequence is TGTGCCACCAACCCGCAGGGGGCGTCGAGGCAGCCCCAGCATTTT. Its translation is CATNPQGASRQPQHF.

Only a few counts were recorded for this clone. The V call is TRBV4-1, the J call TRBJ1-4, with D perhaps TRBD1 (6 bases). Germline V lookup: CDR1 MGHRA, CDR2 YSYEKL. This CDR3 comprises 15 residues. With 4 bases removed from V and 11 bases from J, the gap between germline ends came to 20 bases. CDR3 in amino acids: CASSPGVELGGKLFF. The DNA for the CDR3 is TGCGCCAGCAGCCCAGGGGTGGAGTTGGGGGGGAAACTGTTTTTT.

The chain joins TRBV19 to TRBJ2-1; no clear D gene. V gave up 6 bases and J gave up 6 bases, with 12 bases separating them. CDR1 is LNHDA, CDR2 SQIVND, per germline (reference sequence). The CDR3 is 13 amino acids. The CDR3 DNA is TGTGCCAGTAGCCGCCAACGGGTCAATGAGCAGTTCTTC. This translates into CASSRQRVNEQFF.

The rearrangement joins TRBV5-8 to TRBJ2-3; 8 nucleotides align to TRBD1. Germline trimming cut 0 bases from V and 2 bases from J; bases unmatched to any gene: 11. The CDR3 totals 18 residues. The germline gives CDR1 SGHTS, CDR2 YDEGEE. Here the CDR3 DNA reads TGTGCCAGCAGCTTGGCAGGGGGCGTCGGGACCGTCACAGATACGCAGTATTTT. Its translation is CASSLAGGVGTVTDTQYF.

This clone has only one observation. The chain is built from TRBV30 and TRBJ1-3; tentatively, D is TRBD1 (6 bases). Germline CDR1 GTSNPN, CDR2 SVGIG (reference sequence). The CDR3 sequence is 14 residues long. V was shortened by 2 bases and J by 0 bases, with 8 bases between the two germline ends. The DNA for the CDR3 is TGTGCCTGGAGTACAGGGAGCTCTGGAAACACCATATATTTT. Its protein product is CAWSTGSSGNTIYF.

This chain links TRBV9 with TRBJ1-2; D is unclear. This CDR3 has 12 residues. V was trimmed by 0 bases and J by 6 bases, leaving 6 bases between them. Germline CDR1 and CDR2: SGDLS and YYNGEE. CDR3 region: CASSVVADGYTF. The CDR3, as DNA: TGTGCCAGCAGCGTAGTTGCGGATGGCTACACCTTC.

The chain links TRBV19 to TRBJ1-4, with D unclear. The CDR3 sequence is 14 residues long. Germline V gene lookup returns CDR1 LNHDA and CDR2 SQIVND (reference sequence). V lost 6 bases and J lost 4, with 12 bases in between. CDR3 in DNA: TGTGCCAGTAGCTGGGCACCTTTTAATGAAAAACTGTTTTTT. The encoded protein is CASSWAPFNEKLFF.

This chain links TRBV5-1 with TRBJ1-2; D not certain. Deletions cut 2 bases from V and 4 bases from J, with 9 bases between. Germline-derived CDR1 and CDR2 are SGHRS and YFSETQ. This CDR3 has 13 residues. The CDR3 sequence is CASSFEGGYGYTF. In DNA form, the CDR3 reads TGCGCCAGCAGCTTCGAGGGCGGCTATGGCTACACCTTC.

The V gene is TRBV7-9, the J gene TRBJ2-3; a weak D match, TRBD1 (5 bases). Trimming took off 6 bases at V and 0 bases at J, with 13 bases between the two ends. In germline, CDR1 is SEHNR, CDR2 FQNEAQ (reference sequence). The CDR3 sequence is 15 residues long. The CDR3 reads CASRPQGVSTDTQYF. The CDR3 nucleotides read TGTGCCAGCAGACCTCAAGGGGTGAGCACAGATACGCAGTATTTT.

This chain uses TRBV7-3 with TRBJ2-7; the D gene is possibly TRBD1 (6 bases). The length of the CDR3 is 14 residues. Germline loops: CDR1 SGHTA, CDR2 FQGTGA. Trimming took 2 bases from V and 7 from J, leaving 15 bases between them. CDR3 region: CASSLDAGVGEQYF. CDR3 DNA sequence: TGTGCCAGCAGCTTAGACGCAGGGGTGGGGGAGCAGTACTTC.

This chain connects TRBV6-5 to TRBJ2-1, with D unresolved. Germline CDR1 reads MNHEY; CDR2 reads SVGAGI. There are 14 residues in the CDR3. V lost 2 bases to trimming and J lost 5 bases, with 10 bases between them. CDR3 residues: CASSYGRVDNEQFF. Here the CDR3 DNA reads TGTGCCAGCAGTTACGGTCGGGTCGACAATGAGCAGTTCTTC.

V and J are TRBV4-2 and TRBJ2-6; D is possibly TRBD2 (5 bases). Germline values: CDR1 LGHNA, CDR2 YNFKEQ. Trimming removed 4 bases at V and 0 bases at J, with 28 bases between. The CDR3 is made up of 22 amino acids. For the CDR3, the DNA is TGTGCCAGCAGCCCAGAAGCACTAGTAGCCAAAACTTCCCCCTCTGGGGCCAACGTCCTGACTTTC. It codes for CASSPEALVAKTSPSGANVLTF.

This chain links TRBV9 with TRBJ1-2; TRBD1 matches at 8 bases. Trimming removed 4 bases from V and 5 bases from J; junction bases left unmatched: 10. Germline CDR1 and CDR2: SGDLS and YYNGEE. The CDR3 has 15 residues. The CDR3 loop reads CASSNNRQGNYGYTF. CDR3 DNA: TGTGCCAGCAGCAACAACCGACAGGGGAATTATGGCTACACCTTC. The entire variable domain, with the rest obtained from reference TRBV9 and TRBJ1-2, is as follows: DSGVTQTPKHLITATGQRVTLRCSPRSGDLSVYWYQQSLDQGLQFLIQYYNGEERAKGNILERFSAQQFPDLHSELNLSSLELGDSALYFCASSNNRQGNYGYTFGSGTRLTVV.

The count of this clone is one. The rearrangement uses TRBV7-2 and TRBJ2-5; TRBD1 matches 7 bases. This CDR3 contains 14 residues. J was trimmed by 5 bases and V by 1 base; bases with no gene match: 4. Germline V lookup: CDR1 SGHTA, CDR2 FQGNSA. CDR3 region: CASSLVGGWETQYF. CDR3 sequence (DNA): TGTGCCAGCAGCTTAGTAGGGGGCTGGGAGACCCAGTACTTC. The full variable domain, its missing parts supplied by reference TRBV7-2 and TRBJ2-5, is GAGVSQSPSNKVTEKGKDVELRCDPISGHTALYWYRQSLGQGLEFLIYFQGNSAPDKSGLPSDRFSAERTGGSVSTLTIQRTQQEDSAVYLCASSLVGGWETQYFGPGTRLLVL.

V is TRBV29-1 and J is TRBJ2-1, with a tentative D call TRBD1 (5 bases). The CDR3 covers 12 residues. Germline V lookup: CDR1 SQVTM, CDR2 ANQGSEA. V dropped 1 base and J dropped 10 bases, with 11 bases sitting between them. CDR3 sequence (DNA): TGCAGCGTTGAAGGGCTTAGGACAGAGCAGTTCTTC. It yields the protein CSVEGLRTEQFF.

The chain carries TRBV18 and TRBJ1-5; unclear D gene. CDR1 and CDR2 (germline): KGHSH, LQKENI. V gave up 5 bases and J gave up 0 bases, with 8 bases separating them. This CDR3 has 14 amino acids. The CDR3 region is CASSGPNSNQPQHF. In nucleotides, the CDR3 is TGTGCCAGCTCAGGGCCAAATAGCAATCAGCCCCAGCATTTT.

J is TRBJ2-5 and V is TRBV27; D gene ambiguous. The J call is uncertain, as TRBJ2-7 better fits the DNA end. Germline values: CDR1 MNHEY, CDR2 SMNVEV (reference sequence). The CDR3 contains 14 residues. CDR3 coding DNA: TGTGCCAGCAGTTTACGGAGATCCACCTACGAGCAGTACTTC. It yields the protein CASSLRRSTYEQYF.

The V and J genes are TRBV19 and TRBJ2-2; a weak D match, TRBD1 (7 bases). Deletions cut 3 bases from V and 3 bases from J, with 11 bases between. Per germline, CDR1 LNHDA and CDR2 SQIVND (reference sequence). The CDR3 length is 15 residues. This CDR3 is CASSIQGEDTGELFF. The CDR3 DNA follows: TGTGCCAGTAGTATTCAGGGGGAGGACACCGGGGAGCTGTTTTTT.

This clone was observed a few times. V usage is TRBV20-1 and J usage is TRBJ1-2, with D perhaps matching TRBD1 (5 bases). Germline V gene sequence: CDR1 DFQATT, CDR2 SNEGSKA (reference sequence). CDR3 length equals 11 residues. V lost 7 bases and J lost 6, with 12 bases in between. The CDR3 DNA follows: TGCAGTGGAAAGTCAGGGAATGGCTACACCTTC. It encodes CSGKSGNGYTF.

The chain's CDR3 is CAISGTVANTEAFF. DNA of the CDR3: TGTGCCATCAGTGGGACAGTAGCGAACACTGAAGCTTTCTTT. The gene calls are TRBV10-3 and TRBJ1-1, with D possibly being TRBD1 (6 bases). The CDR3 runs 14 residues. The germline V gene encodes CDR1 ENHRY and CDR2 SYGVKD. V was pared by 4 bases and J by 1 base, with 10 bases between.

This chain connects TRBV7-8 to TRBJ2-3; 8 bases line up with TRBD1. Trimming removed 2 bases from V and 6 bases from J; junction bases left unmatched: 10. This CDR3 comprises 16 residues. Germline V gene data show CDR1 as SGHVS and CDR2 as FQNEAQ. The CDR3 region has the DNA TGTGCCAGCAGCTTACGTCCGGGACAGGTCCCCGATACGCAGTATTTT. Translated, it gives CASSLRPGQVPDTQYF.